The T cell receptor (beta chain) described here comes from a study of blood T cell repertoires in COVID-19. Background on the study: The United States, Italy and Spain were the sources of the acute and convalescent COVID-19 samples. T cells, B-cell-depleted T cells, or PBMCs supplied cDNA or gDNA.

Seattle researchers signed up patients amid active infection and tracked them longitudinally. Per the study methods: Reference gene primer amplification gave estimated nucleated cell counts. The protocol was immunoSEQ multiplex PCR, while the TCRdb copy is restricted to in-frame clones and leaves out a portion. From that table come the V and J calls and clone size; the DNA was used to work out D and trimming. Seen here are 120,000 to 150,000 clones, roughly 90% observed once, and the top ten hold approximately 2.5%. This CDR3 is 13 amino acids long. V was pared by 5 bases and J by 4 bases, with 4 bases of the junction left unmatched.

J is TRBJ1-2 and V is TRBV12-3 or TRBV12-4, with TRBD1 identical over 7 bases. The receptor was isolated from a human donor with COVID-19, enrolled during active disease. The donor label of this sample is uncertain. Sequencing used peripheral blood. The CDR3: CASSPRDSYGYTF. In nucleotides, the CDR3 is TGTGCCAGCAGTCCCCGGGACAGCTATGGCTACACCTTC.